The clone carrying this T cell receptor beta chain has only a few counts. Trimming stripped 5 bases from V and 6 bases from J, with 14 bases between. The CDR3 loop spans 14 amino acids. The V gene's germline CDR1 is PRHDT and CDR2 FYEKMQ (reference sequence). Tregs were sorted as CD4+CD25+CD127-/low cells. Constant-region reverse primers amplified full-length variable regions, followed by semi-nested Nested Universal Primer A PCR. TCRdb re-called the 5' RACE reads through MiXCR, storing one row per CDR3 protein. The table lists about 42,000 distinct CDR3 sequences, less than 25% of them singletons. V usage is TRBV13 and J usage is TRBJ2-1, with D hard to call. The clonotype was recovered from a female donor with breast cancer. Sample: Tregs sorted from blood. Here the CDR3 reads CASSEISVGNEQFF. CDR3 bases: TGTGCCAGCAGCGAAATCTCTGTGGGCAATGAGCAGTTCTTC.